This T cell receptor (beta chain) comes out of a study of T cells after yellow fever vaccination. Study-level results: Some clonotypes, a small share, were shared between CD4 and CD8 compartments. A secondary response was less intense yet reached its peak sooner, at day 5 versus 15.

About this clonotype: Its matching antigen is unknown.

5'RACE template switching added a universal primer site and UMIs to TCR cDNA. MiXCR, applied by TCRdb to the 5' RACE reads, yields one record per CDR3 protein. The repertoire holds some 600,000 distinct CDR3 sequences, with less than 20% as singletons. Trimming removed 9 bases from V and 7 bases from J; junction bases left unmatched: 14. Germline assignment: CDR1 SNHLY and CDR2 FYNNEI. This CDR3 region has 15 residues. The TCR sequence derives from a man younger than 30 who received the YFV17D yellow fever vaccine. The rearrangement links TRBV2 to TRBJ2-1; 8 bases line up with TRBD1. The material sequenced was PBMCs, taken 4 to 6 days after the first yellow fever vaccination. The CDR3 bases are TGTGCCAGTACCTTAGTAACAGGGGGTTGGAATGAGCAGTTCTTC. It encodes CASTLVTGGWNEQFF.